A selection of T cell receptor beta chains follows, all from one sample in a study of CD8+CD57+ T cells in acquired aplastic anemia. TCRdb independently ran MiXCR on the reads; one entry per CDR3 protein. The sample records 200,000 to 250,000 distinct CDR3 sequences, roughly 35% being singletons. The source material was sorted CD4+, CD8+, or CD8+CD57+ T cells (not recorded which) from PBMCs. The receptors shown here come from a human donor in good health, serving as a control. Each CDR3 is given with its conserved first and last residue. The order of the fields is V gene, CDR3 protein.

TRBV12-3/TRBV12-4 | CASSTDYQPQHF
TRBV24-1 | CATSAGLRETQYF
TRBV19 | CASSIVRNNQPQHF
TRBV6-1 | CASSEVVASSYGYTF
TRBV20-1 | CSARTSTNEKLFF
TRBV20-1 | CSARNDRDSGNTIYF
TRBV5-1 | CASSTTSGGNTGELFF
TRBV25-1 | CASSEAGLLGRNEAFF
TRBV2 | CASGQGSNYGYTF
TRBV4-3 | CASSQVQSDYGYTF
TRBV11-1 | CASSSQIGPNYNEQFF
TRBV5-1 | CASSSGTGAGIYEQYF
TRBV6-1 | CASTVLALRSEYNEKLFF
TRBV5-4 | CASSLAGRTEAFF
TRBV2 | CASNFQGAAEAFF
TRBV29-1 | CSVRTGGGETQYF
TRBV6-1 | CASSLAGGHTDTQYF
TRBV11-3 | CASSLGSEYNEQFF
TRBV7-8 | CASSFTGTTEAFF
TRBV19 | CASSITLGNGNQPQHF
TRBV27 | CASRRIGAYEQYF
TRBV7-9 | CASSLVGTDEAFF
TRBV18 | CASSPGGRVEQYF
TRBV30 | CAWSSGKGQPQHF
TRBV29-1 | CSIRQGAETQYF
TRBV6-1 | CASSEGLAGATQYF
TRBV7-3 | CASSPQRAGGNNEQFF
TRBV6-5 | CASSYSGFSPLHF
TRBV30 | CAWNLGTGNSPLHF
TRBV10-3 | CASREAGNQPQHF
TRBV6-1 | CASSDNLGKSYNEQFF
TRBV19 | CASSIDRLGAQHF
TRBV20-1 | CSTSRQGMYEQYF
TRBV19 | CASSIWAGDQETQYF
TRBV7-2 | CASSYLGYNTEAFF
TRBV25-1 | CASSEGQRGQQETQYF
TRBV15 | CATSSGLAGGAGEQYF
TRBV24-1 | CATSGGGGSSYEQYF
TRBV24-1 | CATQGLAGGPDTQYF
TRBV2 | CANRDTGGVGAFF
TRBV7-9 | CASSPTGVGNQPQHF
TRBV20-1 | CSARISGQGTDTQYF
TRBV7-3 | CASSGSGDEQFF
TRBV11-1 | CASSLSGTGLSNYGYTF
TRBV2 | CASSEAQAETLHF
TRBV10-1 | CASSEGLFYEQYF
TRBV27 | CASSLSGTGAYEQYF
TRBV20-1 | CSARVQGVDTEAFF
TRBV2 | CASKARVNSDTQYF
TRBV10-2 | CASSESWGPYEQYF
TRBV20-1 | CSARAKGAQYF
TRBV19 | CASSPGTFRTYEQYF
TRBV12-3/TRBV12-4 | CASSLSRSNTEAFF
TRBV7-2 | CASTPRTGDTEASF
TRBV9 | CASSAGSSYEQYF